The next 6 T cell receptor beta chains were all read from a single sample in a study of CXCR4 blockade with PD-1 therapy in pancreatic cancer. TCRdb keeps only in-frame clones here, not all; method: immunoSEQ multiplex PCR. The profile shows a few thousand clones, 50% to 60% of them singletons. Sequencing used tumor tissue. These TCRs come from a human donor with pancreatic ductal adenocarcinoma.

This clone came up a few times. The V and J genes are TRBV28 and TRBJ2-5, with D possibly called TRBD1 or TRBD2 (5 bases each). Germline loops: CDR1 MDHEN, CDR2 SYDVKM. With 8 bases removed from V and 4 bases from J, the gap between germline ends came to 14 bases. This CDR3 has 13 residues. The CDR3, as DNA: TGTGCCAGCTCATGGGGGAGAGGAGAGACCCAGTACTTC. The encoded protein is CASSWGRGETQYF.

This clone has a handful of counts. The chain carries TRBV11-3 and TRBJ1-2; TRBD1 is a possible D gene (5 bases). Trimming cost V 6 bases and J 2 bases, with 16 bases left between them. Germline CDR1 reads SGHNT; CDR2 reads YENEEA. This CDR3 has 15 residues. CDR3 nucleotide sequence: TGTGCCAGCAGTTTAAACCCCCGGGACAACTATGGCTACACCTTC. Amino acid sequence: CASSLNPRDNYGYTF. The whole variable domain, filled in from reference TRBV11-3 and TRBJ1-2, reads EAGVVQSPRYKIIEKKQPVAFWCNPISGHNTLYWYLQNLGQGPELLIRYENEEAVDDSQLPKDRFSAERLKGVDSTLKIQPAELGDSAVYLCASSLNPRDNYGYTFGSGTRLTVV.

The chain couples TRBV6-8 to TRBJ1-3; no clear D gene. Per germline, CDR1 MNHGY and CDR2 SAAAGT. This CDR3 spans 13 amino acids. Trimming removed 6 bases at V and 5 bases at J, with 11 bases between. This CDR3 is CASRDPGRNTIYF. The CDR3 nucleotides read TGTGCCAGCAGGGACCCCGGAAGAAACACCATATATTTT.

The rearrangement joins TRBV6-7 to TRBJ2-1, with D perhaps being TRBD1 or TRBD2 (5 bases each). TRBV6-7 is noted as an ORF with a role that remains uncertain. Between the trimmed V and J ends, which lost 0 bases and 6 bases, there was a span of 15 bases. The CDR3 spans 16 residues. CDR3 sequence: CASSYSRGRGTNEQFF. For the CDR3, the DNA is TGTGCCAGCAGTTACTCTCGGGGCCGCGGAACCAATGAGCAGTTCTTC.

The J gene is TRBJ2-7, the V gene TRBV9; perhaps TRBD2 as D (5 bases). V lost 10 bases and J 0 bases, leaving 14 bases between the germline ends. The length of the CDR3 is 13 residues. Per germline, CDR1 SGDLS and CDR2 YYNGEE. For the CDR3, the DNA is TGTGCCGCAGAGCCGGGGAGCTCCTACGAGCAGTACTTC. It encodes CAAEPGSSYEQYF.

As regards this clone: Sequence at one end of the junction differs from germline and may be a read error. The CDR3 reads CASSLVRSGNTIYF. CDR3 coding DNA: TGTGCCAGCAGTTTAGTGCGCTCTGGAAACACCATATATTTT. J is TRBJ1-3 and V is TRBV11-3; D remains unclear. CDR1 is SGHNT and CDR2 is YENEEA in the germline V gene. This CDR3 has 14 residues.